This is a list of T cell receptor beta chains from one sample in a study of identical twins. TCRdb recomputed calls from the 5' RACE reads with MiXCR, one row per CDR3 protein. The sample comprises more than 1.5 million distinct CDR3 sequences, roughly a third of which are singletons, and about 0.25% rests with the top ten. The sample taken for sequencing was cord blood. These receptor sequences come from a newborn girl in good health. CDR3s include the opening cysteine and the closing phenylalanine or tryptophan. The D gene is left open where the match is weak. Not every row has a clone size; where given, it reads once, few, many or a size class.

d_call: NA; cdr3_length: 14; j_call: TRBJ1-1; clone_size: NA; v_call: TRBV3-1; cdr3_nt: TGTGCCAGCAGCCAAGAATGGGGGAACACTGAAGCTTTCTTT; cdr3_aa: CASSQEWGNTEAFF
d_call: TRBD2; cdr3_length: 15; j_call: TRBJ2-7; clone_size: NA; v_call: TRBV4-1; cdr3_nt: TGCGCCAGCAGCCAACTAGCGGGAGTTCCCTACGAGCAGTACTTC; cdr3_aa: CASSQLAGVPYEQYF
d_call: NA; cdr3_length: 14; j_call: TRBJ2-5; clone_size: few; v_call: TRBV9; cdr3_nt: TGTGCCAGCAGCGTAGCCCCACAGGAAGAGACCCAGTACTTC; cdr3_aa: CASSVAPQEETQYF
d_call: NA; cdr3_length: 17; j_call: TRBJ1-5; clone_size: few; v_call: TRBV20-1; cdr3_nt: TGCAGTGCCAACCGACTGACAGACCCGTATAGCAATCAGCCCCAGCATTTT; cdr3_aa: CSANRLTDPYSNQPQHF
d_call: TRBD1; cdr3_length: 14; j_call: TRBJ1-5; clone_size: NA; v_call: TRBV27; cdr3_nt: TGTGCCAGCAGTTCGGGACAGGAGAGGAAGCCCCAGCATTTT; cdr3_aa: CASSSGQERKPQHF
d_call: TRBD2; cdr3_length: 17; j_call: TRBJ2-1; clone_size: NA; v_call: TRBV5-5; cdr3_nt: TGTGCCAGCAGCTTGGGTAGCGGGGGGGCACCATACAATGAGCAGTTCTTC; cdr3_aa: CASSLGSGGAPYNEQFF
d_call: NA; cdr3_length: 13; j_call: TRBJ1-1; clone_size: few; v_call: TRBV5-1; cdr3_nt: TGCGCCAGCAGTCAAGGGTATCGGACTGAAGCTTTCTTT; cdr3_aa: CASSQGYRTEAFF
d_call: TRBD1; cdr3_length: 13; j_call: TRBJ1-1; clone_size: NA; v_call: TRBV20-1; cdr3_nt: TGCAGTGCTAGTTGGACAGGGGGCACTGAAGCTTTCTTT; cdr3_aa: CSASWTGGTEAFF
d_call: NA; cdr3_length: 16; j_call: TRBJ2-1; clone_size: NA; v_call: TRBV12-3/TRBV12-4; cdr3_nt: TGTGCCAGCAGCACACCCCAGGGGACCCTCGACAATGAGCAGTTCTTC; cdr3_aa: CASSTPQGTLDNEQFF
d_call: NA; cdr3_length: 12; j_call: TRBJ1-2; clone_size: few; v_call: TRBV28; cdr3_nt: TGTGCCAGCCTCGGGGAGGTCTATGGCTACACCTTC; cdr3_aa: CASLGEVYGYTF
d_call: NA; cdr3_length: 14; j_call: TRBJ1-6; clone_size: NA; v_call: TRBV7-9; cdr3_nt: TGTGCCAGCAGGTCGGCAGGTTATAATTCACCCCTCCACTTT; cdr3_aa: CASRSAGYNSPLHF
d_call: NA; cdr3_length: 17; j_call: TRBJ1-1; clone_size: NA; v_call: TRBV7-6; cdr3_nt: TGTGCCAGCAGTCCCCTGGGTCCAGGGGAGGGGAACACTGAAGCTTTCTTT; cdr3_aa: CASSPLGPGEGNTEAFF
d_call: TRBD2; cdr3_length: 15; j_call: TRBJ2-3; clone_size: many; v_call: TRBV5-1; cdr3_nt: TGTGCCAGCAGCTTAGATGGGACTAGGACAGATACGCAGTATTTT; cdr3_aa: CASSLDGTRTDTQYF
d_call: TRBD2; cdr3_length: 16; j_call: TRBJ2-1; clone_size: few; v_call: TRBV5-1; cdr3_nt: TGCGCCAGCAGCTCCGGAGTAGCGGGAGCCTACAATGAGCAGTTCTTC; cdr3_aa: CASSSGVAGAYNEQFF
d_call: NA; cdr3_length: 16; j_call: TRBJ2-7; clone_size: NA; v_call: TRBV28; cdr3_nt: TGTGCCAGCAGTTTGGGCATTATAGCCGTTACCTACGAGCAGTACTTC; cdr3_aa: CASSLGIIAVTYEQYF
d_call: TRBD1; cdr3_length: 14; j_call: TRBJ1-5; clone_size: few; v_call: TRBV20-1; cdr3_nt: TGCAGTGCCAGGGGAACAGGGGGCATAGGGCCCCAGCATTTT; cdr3_aa: CSARGTGGIGPQHF
d_call: NA; cdr3_length: 14; j_call: TRBJ2-2; clone_size: NA; v_call: TRBV2; cdr3_nt: TGTGCCAGCACGCCCCGAACTAACACCGGGGAGCTGTTTTTT; cdr3_aa: CASTPRTNTGELFF
d_call: NA; cdr3_length: 14; j_call: TRBJ1-1; clone_size: few; v_call: TRBV12-3/TRBV12-4; cdr3_nt: TGTGCCAGCAGTTTAATTGCGGGGAACACTGAAGCTTTCTTT; cdr3_aa: CASSLIAGNTEAFF
d_call: TRBD1; cdr3_length: 12; j_call: TRBJ1-1; clone_size: NA; v_call: TRBV2; cdr3_nt: TGTGCCAGCAGGACAGGGATCCCTGAGGCTTTCTTT; cdr3_aa: CASRTGIPEAFF
d_call: TRBD1; cdr3_length: 15; j_call: TRBJ2-7; clone_size: few; v_call: TRBV20-1; cdr3_nt: TGCAGTGCCGACGACTGGGACAGTATGAAATACGAGCAGTACTTC; cdr3_aa: CSADDWDSMKYEQYF